What follows is one T cell receptor beta chain and its context. Its target is unknown. This sample was taken from a study of cytomegalovirus exposure and HLA in healthy donors. Study-level results: An analysis was carried out later, and it reportedly showed fewer N-insertions in an Asian-associated ancestry cluster than the approximately 680-donor mean. Being indistinguishable, some V segments were excluded, TRBV6-2 and TRBV6-3 among them. In vitro confirmation showed a few CMV-associated chains to be CMV antigen specific.

V shed 6 bases and J 16 bases; nucleotides not matched to a gene: 1. The germline V gene encodes CDR1 SNHLY and CDR2 FYNNEI. The CDR3 has 10 amino acids. PCR was performed using 60 Vbeta and 13 Jbeta primers. Data came from immunoSEQ multiplex PCR; TCRdb stores just in-frame clones and leaves some out. Here the sample spans about 98,000 clones, roughly two thirds being singletons. The chain carries TRBV2 and TRBJ2-1; TRBD2 agrees at 12 bases. This receptor was obtained from a man aged 45-65 years in good health and CMV-seronegative. The sequencing sample was made of PBMCs. The CDR3 nucleotides are TGTGCCAGCAGGGGACTAGCGGGCTTCTTC. Residues: CASRGLAGFF.